This TCR beta chain was obtained from a study of blood T cell repertoires in COVID-19. Study background: T cells, B-cell-depleted T cells, or PBMCs supplied cDNA or gDNA.

Only in-frame clones appear in the TCRdb table, and some are missing; sequencing was by immunoSEQ multiplex PCR. The profile shows about 390,000 clones, just under 90% of them singletons. After removal of 0 bases from V and 3 bases from J, the junction contained 5 bases not matched to a gene. Per germline, CDR1 MNHNS and CDR2 SASEGT. The CDR3 is 16 amino acids. The chain joins TRBV6-1 to TRBJ2-3; the match to TRBD2 covers 8 bases. This TCR was sampled from a woman aged 45-65 years who had recovered from COVID-19. Sequences were obtained from PBMCs or T cells enriched from blood (not recorded which). Here the CDR3 reads CASSEARGGRTDTQYF. The CDR3 nucleotides read TGTGCCAGCAGTGAAGCACGGGGGGGCCGTACAGATACGCAGTATTTT.